This T cell receptor (beta chain) was identified in a study of vaccination and CD4 T cells after COVID-19. Across the whole study: The study enrolled six male and four female convalescents, two of whom were Hispanic. Collection of post-COVID samples occurred a median around 94 days after diagnosis, spanning a range of 35 to 161. Sampling that followed vaccination took place a median approximately 72 days after dose two, within a range of 14 to 241.

Cultured CD4+ T cell DNA was sequenced using the Oncomine TCR Beta short-read assay. TCRdb recomputed calls from the PCR reads with MiXCR, one row per CDR3 protein. The sample yields more than 10,000 distinct CDR3 sequences, approximately 48% seen once. Indicated treatment: roughly 11-day PBMC culture with coronavirus spike peptide pools or control peptides (ViraFEST assay). The CDR3 totals 13 residues. Trimming took 3 bases from V and 7 from J; bases not matched to a gene: 6. Looked up from germline, CDR1 is GTSNPN and CDR2 is SVGIG (reference sequence). General study findings and limits: No early post-infection timepoints were studied, and convalescent patients studied were relatively few.

For this clonotype: Its antigen is not identified.

The specimen sequenced was CD4+ T cells from blood, cultured in vitro. This receptor was obtained from a human donor who had recovered from COVID-19. The V and J genes are TRBV30 and TRBJ2-7, with 10 bases matching TRBD2. The CDR3, as DNA: TGTGCCTGGAGAGCGGGGGGGCCCGGAGAGCAGTACTTC. Its translation is CAWRAGGPGEQYF.